This entry lists 23 T cell receptor beta chains sequenced from one sample in a study of cytomegalovirus exposure and HLA in healthy donors. The PCR ran on 60 Vbeta and 13 Jbeta primers. Clones were read by immunoSEQ multiplex PCR, and TCRdb kept only the in-frame ones, dropping some. The sample lists about 94,000 clones; approximately 75% were seen once. Material: PBMCs. The receptors were gathered from a woman aged 35 to 49 in good health and CMV-seronegative.

The chain couples TRBV7-2 to TRBJ2-7, with 8 bases fitting TRBD2. V lost 0 bases and J lost 2; bases outside the gene matches: 0. CDR1 SGHTA and CDR2 FQGNSA come from the germline V gene. The CDR3 extends over 14 amino acids. The CDR3 sequence is CASSLAAGAYEQYF. The CDR3 DNA is TGTGCCAGCAGCTTAGCAGCGGGGGCCTACGAGCAGTACTTC.

V gene TRBV19 combines with J gene TRBJ1-5; the match to TRBD1 covers 7 bases. The CDR3 loop spans 21 amino acids. Germline CDR1 reads LNHDA; CDR2 reads SQIVND (reference sequence). With V trimmed by 6 bases and J by 0 bases, 23 bases remained unmatched. CDR3 in DNA: TGTGCCAGTAGGACCGAGGTGTTGACAAGGGGGCCGGGGGATAGCAATCAGCCCCAGCATTTT. Protein product: CASRTEVLTRGPGDSNQPQHF.

This chain uses TRBV5-1 with TRBJ2-5, with 8 nucleotides matching TRBD1. V was clipped by 5 bases and J by 1 base; unmatched bases: 10. The CDR3 runs 16 residues. Germline V gene data show CDR1 as SGHRS and CDR2 as YFSETQ. The CDR3 bases are TGCGCCAGCAGACCAACCCCAGGACAGGGCCAAGAGACCCAGTACTTC. This translates into CASRPTPGQGQETQYF.

The chain uses TRBV6-6 and TRBJ2-2, with a tentative D call TRBD2 (6 bases). Trimming cost V 7 bases and J 1 base, with 7 bases left between them. The CDR3 consists of 13 residues. CDR1 and CDR2 (germline): MNHNY, SVGAGI (reference sequence). The CDR3 here is CASKGGNTGELFF. For the CDR3, the DNA is TGTGCCAGCAAGGGAGGGAACACCGGGGAGCTGTTTTTT.

The gene calls are TRBV5-5 and TRBJ1-2; perhaps TRBD1 as D (6 bases). This CDR3 comprises 12 residues. With 2 bases removed from V and 12 bases from J, the gap between germline ends came to 14 bases. In germline, CDR1 is SGHKS, CDR2 YYEKEE (reference sequence). The CDR3 is CASSFWTERNTF. The CDR3 nucleotides are TGTGCCAGCAGCTTCTGGACAGAGAGAAACACCTTC.

This clone occurred once. The chain employs TRBV5-4 and TRBJ2-5; D is uncertain. This CDR3 has 12 amino acids. In germline, CDR1 is SGHNT, CDR2 YYREEE (reference sequence). The V end lost 0 bases, the J end lost 5 bases, and 5 bases lay between the germline ends. DNA for the CDR3: TGTGCCAGCAGCTTGGATCAGGAGACCCAGTACTTC. Translated: CASSLDQETQYF.

The V gene is TRBV5-1, the J gene TRBJ1-2, with a possible D match to TRBD1 (6 bases). Trimming shortened V by 4 bases and J by 6 bases, and 10 bases separated the two germline ends. The CDR3 length is 12 residues. Looked up from germline, CDR1 is SGHRS and CDR2 is YFSETQ. CDR3 nucleotides: TGCGCCAGCAGCCCCAGGGGTGATGGCTACACCTTC. Translated: CASSPRGDGYTF.

The chain uses TRBV7-2 and TRBJ1-1; maybe TRBD1 (5 bases). Germline V CDR1 and CDR2: SGHTA, FQGNSA. The V end lost 2 bases, the J end lost 6 bases, and 16 bases lay between the germline ends. This CDR3 region has 15 residues. The CDR3 DNA is TGTGCCAGCAGCTTATTAGGACATTTAAATCCTGAAGCTTTCTTT. As protein: CASSLLGHLNPEAFF.

The J gene is TRBJ1-5, the V gene TRBV18; D is undetermined. This CDR3 region has 16 residues. The ends were cut back, 0 bases at V and 1 base at J, with 10 bases in the middle. Per the germline V gene, CDR1 is KGHSH and CDR2 is LQKENI. CDR3 nucleotides: TGTGCCAGCTCACCACCGGGTAGCCTGAGCAATCAGCCCCAGCATTTT. Protein sequence: CASSPPGSLSNQPQHF.

This chain links TRBV29-1 with TRBJ1-4; maybe TRBD1 (5 bases). V lost 6 bases and J lost 5, with 22 bases in between. CDR3 length equals 16 residues. CDR1 is SQVTM and CDR2 is ANQGSEA in the germline V gene. The CDR3 reads CSVYLARGLENEKLFF. CDR3 DNA: TGCAGCGTCTATTTGGCTAGGGGATTAGAGAATGAAAAACTGTTTTTT.

The gene calls are TRBV28 and TRBJ1-2; D not certain. The CDR3 length is 14 residues. Germline assignment: CDR1 MDHEN and CDR2 SYDVKM. The V gene lost 4 bases and the J gene lost 7 bases, with 16 bases spanning the gap. The CDR3 reads CASSSSTKAGGYTF. The CDR3 DNA reads as TGTGCCAGCAGTTCCTCGACCAAAGCAGGTGGCTACACCTTC.

The chain has TRBV15 and TRBJ1-4, with TRBD1 matching over 10 bases. Germline assignment: CDR1 LNHNV and CDR2 YYDKDF (reference sequence). This CDR3 spans 16 amino acids. V was pared by 0 bases and J by 6 bases, with 4 bases of the junction left unmatched. CDR3 loop: CATSRDRGQGHEKLFF. CDR3 in DNA: TGTGCCACCAGCAGAGATCGGGGACAGGGGCATGAAAAACTGTTTTTT.

This clone was picked up a small number of times. V and J are TRBV4-3 and TRBJ1-1; D unresolved. V was pared by 1 base and J by 0 bases, with 6 bases between. The CDR3 length is 14 residues. Germline V lookup: CDR1 LGHNA, CDR2 YSLEER. CDR3 amino acids: CASSQGSVNTEAFF. CDR3 bases: TGCGCCAGCAGCCAAGGGTCGGTGAACACTGAAGCTTTCTTT.

Details on this clone: A read error may produce the germline difference seen at one junction end. The V call is TRBV29-1, the J call TRBJ2-5; maybe TRBD1 (6 bases). CDR1 SQVTM and CDR2 ANQGSEA come from the germline V gene. This CDR3 has 16 residues. Here the CDR3 reads CSVKDSAGEYQETQYF. The CDR3 DNA follows: TGCAGCGTTAAAGACTCTGCAGGGGAGTACCAAGAGACCCAGTACTTC.

V usage is TRBV6-5 and J usage is TRBJ2-1; 8 bases align to TRBD1. J lost 3 bases, V lost 5 bases, and 3 bases had no gene match. The CDR3 has 14 amino acids. In germline, CDR1 is MNHEY, CDR2 SVGAGI. CDR3 coding DNA: TGTGCCAGCAGTCGGGACAGGAGCTACAATGAGCAGTTCTTC. This gives the protein CASSRDRSYNEQFF.

This clone has just one count. The rearrangement joins TRBV10-3 to TRBJ2-2; TRBD1 matches 7 bases. Trimming removed 6 bases from V and 3 bases from J; junction bases left unmatched: 4. The CDR3 runs to 14 residues. CDR1 ENHRY and CDR2 SYGVKD come from the germline V gene. Here the CDR3 DNA reads TGTGCCATCAGCCCAGGGGGAGACACCGGGGAGCTGTTTTTT. Translated: CAISPGGDTGELFF.

The chain couples TRBV7-7 to TRBJ2-1; TRBD2 matches 8 bases. The CDR3 runs to 15 residues. Germline V CDR1 and CDR2: SSHAT, FNYEAQ (reference sequence). Trimming removed 5 bases from V and 4 bases from J; junction bases left unmatched: 7. CDR3 sequence (DNA): TGTGCCAGCAGCCCCGGGACTAGTCCATACAATGAGCAGTTCTTC. This codes for CASSPGTSPYNEQFF.

V is TRBV7-9 and J is TRBJ2-1; the match to TRBD2 covers 10 bases. Germline V gene sequence: CDR1 SEHNR, CDR2 FQNEAQ (reference sequence). CDR3 length: 17 amino acids. V was clipped by 5 bases and J by 3 bases; unmatched bases: 10. The CDR3 bases are TGTGCCAGCAGCGCAAACCCTACTAGCGGGGTCTACAATGAGCAGTTCTTC. It yields the protein CASSANPTSGVYNEQFF.

J is TRBJ1-1 and V is TRBV7-6; D is uncertain. V lost 5 bases and J 10 bases, leaving 11 bases between the germline ends. The CDR3 covers 11 residues. The germline CDR1 and CDR2 sequences are SGHVS and FNYEAQ. CDR3 region: CASSPGFGAFF. The CDR3 coding sequence is TGTGCCAGCAGCCCAGGCTTCGGAGCTTTCTTT.

The chain employs TRBV6-6 and TRBJ2-1, with TRBD2 matching 9 bases. There are 15 residues in the CDR3. The V segment lost 6 bases and the J segment 1 base; nucleotides outside the gene matches: 4. The germline gives CDR1 MNHNY, CDR2 SVGAGI (reference sequence). The CDR3 protein is CASSHSGGSYNEQFF. The CDR3, as DNA: TGTGCCAGCAGCCACAGCGGGGGGTCCTACAATGAGCAGTTCTTC.

The rearrangement links TRBV2 to TRBJ1-1; D gene ambiguous. Trimming pared 7 bases from V and 3 bases from J, leaving 9 bases between. Germline V lookup: CDR1 SNHLY, CDR2 FYNNEI. The CDR3 contains 12 residues. In DNA form, the CDR3 reads TGTGCCAGCACTCGGAGGGACACTGAAGCTTTCTTT. This translates into CASTRRDTEAFF.

The chain is built from TRBV5-1 and TRBJ1-1; the match to TRBD1 covers 7 bases. Per the germline V gene, CDR1 is SGHRS and CDR2 is YFSETQ. This CDR3 contains 15 residues. The V segment lost 0 bases and the J segment 1 base; nucleotides outside the gene matches: 3. The CDR3 DNA reads TGCGCCAGCAGCTTGGAAGGGGGCAGGAACACTGAAGCTTTCTTT. Encoded protein: CASSLEGGRNTEAFF.

The rearrangement links TRBV5-4 to TRBJ1-1, with 10 bases aligning to TRBD1. J lost 0 bases, V lost 5 bases, and 7 bases had no gene match. This CDR3 is 16 amino acids long. In germline, CDR1 is SGHNT, CDR2 YYREEE (reference sequence). CDR3 protein: CASSPGTGALNTEAFF. The CDR3, as DNA: TGTGCCAGCAGTCCCGGGACAGGGGCTCTGAACACTGAAGCTTTCTTT.